Listed here are 7 T cell receptor beta chains from one sample, sequenced in a study of T cells in Graves' hyperthyroidism and ophthalmopathy. Amplified regions were TCR beta CDR3 sequences from RNA transcripts. TCR CDR3 regions were first amplified by RT-PCR with HTBI primers. One entry per CDR3 protein, called by TCRdb with MiXCR from the multiplex PCR reads. The table records roughly 160,000 distinct CDR3 sequences, approximately 9% of them present only once. Sequencing was carried out using blood. These receptor sequences come from a woman in her late teens or twenties with Graves' hyperthyroidism that later progressed to Graves' ophthalmopathy.

This clonotype was seen at least ten times. The chain carries TRBV27 and TRBJ2-1, with 7 nucleotides matching TRBD2. This CDR3 has 17 residues. Germline assignment: CDR1 MNHEY and CDR2 SMNVEV (reference sequence). The V and J ends lost 5 bases and 2 bases, in that order; junction bases with no gene match: 12. The CDR3 region is CASSIWETAGAYNEQFF. The CDR3 bases are TGTGCCAGCAGTATTTGGGAGACGGCGGGGGCCTACAATGAGCAGTTCTTC.

The chain is built from TRBV20-1 and TRBJ2-5; unclear D gene. The germline V gene has CDR1 DFQATT and CDR2 SNEGSKA (reference sequence). The CDR3 sequence is 13 residues long. V gave up 0 bases and J gave up 5 bases, with 10 bases separating them. The CDR3 nucleotides read TGCAGTGCTAGAGATACGGGTCGCGAGACCCAGTACTTC. Its protein is CSARDTGRETQYF.

The genes are TRBV6-1 and TRBJ2-1; TRBD2 agrees at 10 bases. The CDR3 spans 14 residues. V shed 8 bases and J 10 bases; nucleotides not matched to a gene: 11. The V gene's germline CDR1 is MNHNS and CDR2 SASEGT. The DNA of the CDR3 is TGTGCCAGCGAGCCTCAGCGGGAGGGCCGGGAGCAGTTCTTC. Its translation is CASEPQREGREQFF.

There are many counts of this clonotype. The rearrangement uses TRBV30 and TRBJ2-1, with D perhaps TRBD1 or TRBD2 (6 bases each). The CDR3 has 15 amino acids. From germline, CDR1 is GTSNPN and CDR2 SVGIG (reference sequence). The V end lost 0 bases, the J end lost 7 bases, and 16 bases lay between the germline ends. The CDR3 protein is CAWSVGGGGTNEQFF. The CDR3 coding sequence is TGTGCCTGGAGTGTAGGGGGAGGAGGGACGAATGAGCAGTTCTTC.

Many counts were recorded for this clonotype. V and J are TRBV28 and TRBJ1-2, with D perhaps matching TRBD1 (6 bases). The CDR3 is 14 amino acids. V dropped 6 bases and J dropped 8 bases, with 19 bases sitting between them. CDR1 and CDR2 (germline): MDHEN, SYDVKM. CDR3 nucleotides: TGTGCCAGCAGACCACAGGGAAACATGTGGGGCTACACCTTC. Translating it yields CASRPQGNMWGYTF.

The chain combines TRBV20-1 with TRBJ2-7; 8 bases line up with TRBD2. Germline loops: CDR1 DFQATT, CDR2 SNEGSKA (reference sequence). This CDR3 contains 12 residues. With 3 bases clipped from V and 6 bases from J, the junction kept 4 bases outside the gene matches. This chain's CDR3 is CSASAGGCEQYF. The CDR3 DNA reads TGCAGTGCTAGCGCGGGGGGCTGCGAGCAGTACTTC.

The table lists this clonotype with a few counts. The CDR3 spells CASSLGRGGQVETQYF. CDR3 DNA: TGTGCCAGCAGCCTAGGTCGGGGGGGGCAGGTGGAGACCCAGTACTTC. The genes are TRBV9 and TRBJ2-5, with TRBD2 matching 8 bases. V trimming: 4 bases; J trimming: 5 bases; junction bases outside the gene matches: 13. Germline V gene sequence: CDR1 SGDLS, CDR2 YYNGEE. The CDR3 has 16 amino acids. The full variable domain, in which reference TRBV9 and TRBJ2-5 provide the parts outside the CDR3, is DSGVTQTPKHLITATGQRVTLRCSPRSGDLSVYWYQQSLDQGLQFLIQYYNGEERAKGNILERFSAQQFPDLHSELNLSSLELGDSALYFCASSLGRGGQVETQYFGPGTRLLVL.